Below, one T cell receptor (beta chain) is given with its context. This sample is drawn from a study of T cells in Graves' hyperthyroidism and ophthalmopathy. TCR beta CDR3 sequences were amplified from RNA transcripts. A first-round RT-PCR of the TCR CDR3 used the HTBI primer set. Via MiXCR, TCRdb re-called the multiplex PCR reads, giving one row per CDR3 protein. The sample consists of fewer than 650,000 distinct CDR3 sequences, 14% to 15% of them appearing once. Germline loops: CDR1 MDHEN, CDR2 SYDVKM. The CDR3 is 13 residues long. The V end lost 2 bases, the J end lost 7 bases, and 11 bases lay between the germline ends.

This clonotype was obtained from a woman between 40 and 55 years old with Graves' ophthalmopathy. Sequenced sample: blood. The chain is built from TRBV28 and TRBJ1-2; the D gene is possibly TRBD1 (5 bases). This CDR3 is CASSLRQGSGYTF. The CDR3 DNA reads as TGTGCCAGCAGTTTACGGCAGGGCTCTGGCTACACCTTC.